A single T cell receptor (beta chain) is shown here with its context. This sample is part of a study of CXCR3-negative and CXCR3-positive naive CD8 T cells. Study-level information: TRB reads totalled about 130 million, about 1.5 +/- 0.3 million per library.

Triplicate sorts, around 300,000 cells apiece, were made for each CD8+ T cell subset. TRB cDNA was prepared as libraries by UMI-labeled 5' RACE. TCRdb re-analyzed the 5' RACE reads; it lists each CDR3 protein once, without DNA. The sample holds 100,000 or so distinct CDR3 sequences. This sequence originates from a human donor in good health. Some clones in this sample may be carry-over from other donors' samples. The specimen was naive CXCR3- CD8+ T cells from blood. Subset: CD45RO-CCR7+CD27+CD95- naive CD8+ T cells lacking CXCR3 (TNR3-).

The chain's CDR3 is CASSPAAAQSFGQWYTEAFF. The J gene is TRBJ1-1, the V gene TRBV18; with no DNA, the TCRdb D assignment of TRBD1 cannot be verified. The length of the CDR3 is 20 residues. CDR1 is KGHSH and CDR2 is LQKENI in the germline V gene. Complete variable domain (other parts from reference TRBV18 and TRBJ1-1): NAGVMQNPRHLVRRRGQEARLRCSPMKGHSHVYWYRQLPEEGLKFMVYLQKENIIDESGMPKERFSAEFPKEGPSILRIQQVVRGDSAAYFCASSPAAAQSFGQWYTEAFFGQGTRLTVV.